This is a list of T cell receptor beta chains from one sample in a study of blood T cell repertoires in COVID-19. Some clones are missing from TCRdb's copy, which holds only in-frame ones; the method was immunoSEQ multiplex PCR. Of roughly 87,000 clones in the sample, around nine tenths are singletons; the top ten hold 5.1%. Sequencing was performed on peripheral blood. The receptors shown here come from a middle-aged man with acute or convalescent COVID-19. Both conserved end residues are part of each CDR3. Each record gives: CDR3 protein, V gene, CDR3 length, J gene.

CDR3 protein: CASSLSAGGTYEQYF
V gene: TRBV27
CDR3 length: 15
J gene: TRBJ2-7

CDR3 protein: CASSESDRAFEKLFF
V gene: TRBV2
CDR3 length: 15
J gene: TRBJ1-4

CDR3 protein: CASSRRTGLGTGELFF
V gene: TRBV11-3
CDR3 length: 16
J gene: TRBJ2-2

CDR3 protein: CASSYSTFTEAFF
V gene: TRBV6-2/TRBV6-3
CDR3 length: 13
J gene: TRBJ1-1

CDR3 protein: CASSSRDRYQETQYF
V gene: TRBV5-4
CDR3 length: 15
J gene: TRBJ2-5

CDR3 protein: CASSQGPGQGSLHF
V gene: TRBV3-1/TRBV3-2
CDR3 length: 14
J gene: TRBJ1-6

CDR3 protein: CATQKGYSNYGYTF
V gene: TRBV4-1
CDR3 length: 14
J gene: TRBJ1-2

CDR3 protein: CASSFHTDTQYF
V gene: TRBV5-1
CDR3 length: 12
J gene: TRBJ2-3

CDR3 protein: CASSRRTDSIYGYTF
V gene: TRBV3-1/TRBV3-2
CDR3 length: 15
J gene: TRBJ1-2

CDR3 protein: CASSQAVGGTYEQYF
V gene: TRBV4-2
CDR3 length: 15
J gene: TRBJ2-7

CDR3 protein: CASSPGTGFFANTGELFF
V gene: TRBV19
CDR3 length: 18
J gene: TRBJ2-2

CDR3 protein: CASSFRVSNEQFF
V gene: TRBV11-2
CDR3 length: 13
J gene: TRBJ2-1

CDR3 protein: CSVLVVDTQYF
V gene: TRBV29-1
CDR3 length: 11
J gene: TRBJ2-3

CDR3 protein: CASSFRENTIYF
V gene: TRBV19
CDR3 length: 12
J gene: TRBJ1-3

CDR3 protein: CASSPRPGQGTLYEQYF
V gene: TRBV9
CDR3 length: 17
J gene: TRBJ2-7

CDR3 protein: CASSQGGAGIMNTEAFF
V gene: TRBV14
CDR3 length: 17
J gene: TRBJ1-1

CDR3 protein: CASSPGTEDIQYF
V gene: TRBV6-5
CDR3 length: 13
J gene: TRBJ2-4

CDR3 protein: CAWIFSGNTIYF
V gene: TRBV30
CDR3 length: 12
J gene: TRBJ1-3

CDR3 protein: CASSPQEQFVGELFF
V gene: TRBV19
CDR3 length: 15
J gene: TRBJ2-2

CDR3 protein: CASSPRPLTGGSYNEQFF
V gene: TRBV6-6
CDR3 length: 18
J gene: TRBJ2-1

CDR3 protein: CAWTQDGGEKLFF
V gene: TRBV30
CDR3 length: 13
J gene: TRBJ1-4

CDR3 protein: CASSSPGAIYEQYF
V gene: TRBV6-5
CDR3 length: 14
J gene: TRBJ2-7

CDR3 protein: CASSADRGSPLHF
V gene: TRBV9
CDR3 length: 13
J gene: TRBJ1-6

CDR3 protein: CASSLTGTASSYEQYF
V gene: TRBV6-5
CDR3 length: 16
J gene: TRBJ2-7

CDR3 protein: CASSQDHLRGRSGNTIYF
V gene: TRBV4-2
CDR3 length: 18
J gene: TRBJ1-3

CDR3 protein: CASKAGHSNNSPLHF
V gene: TRBV6-5
CDR3 length: 15
J gene: TRBJ1-6

CDR3 protein: CAWSVYSLNEAFF
V gene: TRBV30
CDR3 length: 13
J gene: TRBJ1-1

CDR3 protein: CAWRTGQGATYNSPLHF
V gene: TRBV30
CDR3 length: 17
J gene: TRBJ1-6

CDR3 protein: CASEQGAVTGELFF
V gene: TRBV11-2
CDR3 length: 14
J gene: TRBJ2-2

CDR3 protein: CASSPRTAQETQYF
V gene: TRBV5-1
CDR3 length: 14
J gene: TRBJ2-5

CDR3 protein: CASSEERGLGTDTQYF
V gene: TRBV6-1
CDR3 length: 16
J gene: TRBJ2-3

CDR3 protein: CASSLLGLAGEGASYNEQFF
V gene: TRBV18
CDR3 length: 20
J gene: TRBJ2-1

CDR3 protein: CASSDRGRIEQFF
V gene: TRBV25-1
CDR3 length: 13
J gene: TRBJ2-1

CDR3 protein: CASSLDRVYQPQHF
V gene: TRBV19
CDR3 length: 14
J gene: TRBJ1-5

CDR3 protein: CATTGVDTIYF
V gene: TRBV6-5
CDR3 length: 11
J gene: TRBJ1-3

CDR3 protein: CASSTRTSGILYEQYF
V gene: TRBV7-2
CDR3 length: 16
J gene: TRBJ2-7

CDR3 protein: CASSLGTGVNEQYF
V gene: TRBV3-1/TRBV3-2
CDR3 length: 14
J gene: TRBJ2-7

CDR3 protein: CASSQGRRGLNTEAFF
V gene: TRBV4-3
CDR3 length: 16
J gene: TRBJ1-1

CDR3 protein: CASSVDSHSGNTIYF
V gene: TRBV9
CDR3 length: 15
J gene: TRBJ1-3

CDR3 protein: CSASVAGAANTEAFF
V gene: TRBV20-1
CDR3 length: 15
J gene: TRBJ1-1

CDR3 protein: CASSHRTSEGGLRAGSSYNEQFF
V gene: TRBV6-2/TRBV6-3
CDR3 length: 23
J gene: TRBJ2-1

CDR3 protein: CASSLTFGTTYNEQFF
V gene: TRBV7-9
CDR3 length: 16
J gene: TRBJ2-1

CDR3 protein: CASSRGSSYEQYF
V gene: TRBV11-3
CDR3 length: 13
J gene: TRBJ2-7

CDR3 protein: CASSFWRGAYQETQYF
V gene: TRBV5-4
CDR3 length: 16
J gene: TRBJ2-5

CDR3 protein: CASSFSGGSPRGYTF
V gene: TRBV11-2
CDR3 length: 15
J gene: TRBJ1-2

CDR3 protein: CASSRFGGSSYEQYF
V gene: TRBV5-4
CDR3 length: 15
J gene: TRBJ2-7

CDR3 protein: CSARAGGTWNEQFF
V gene: TRBV29-1
CDR3 length: 14
J gene: TRBJ2-1

CDR3 protein: CASSVRGSYNEQFF
V gene: TRBV9
CDR3 length: 14
J gene: TRBJ2-1

CDR3 protein: CASSVEGAWETQYF
V gene: TRBV5-1
CDR3 length: 14
J gene: TRBJ2-5

CDR3 protein: CASSAQGARDGYTF
V gene: TRBV19
CDR3 length: 14
J gene: TRBJ1-2

CDR3 protein: CASSMHRGVTEAFF
V gene: TRBV19
CDR3 length: 14
J gene: TRBJ1-1

CDR3 protein: CASSPNGQGGETQYF
V gene: TRBV9
CDR3 length: 15
J gene: TRBJ2-5

CDR3 protein: CASSPPFRDTEAFF
V gene: TRBV4-1
CDR3 length: 14
J gene: TRBJ1-1

CDR3 protein: CASSLSRRSGAATYEQYF
V gene: TRBV27
CDR3 length: 18
J gene: TRBJ2-7

CDR3 protein: CASGFQDRVLDTQYF
V gene: TRBV12-5
CDR3 length: 15
J gene: TRBJ2-3